The next 19 T cell receptor beta chains were all read from a single sample in a study of blood T cell repertoires in COVID-19. Clones were read by immunoSEQ multiplex PCR, and TCRdb kept only the in-frame ones, dropping some. Seen here are roughly 220,000 clones, approximately 82% observed once, and the top ten hold about 1.4%. The sample consisted of peripheral blood. The receptor source for this set is a middle-aged woman who had recovered from COVID-19.

The V and J genes are TRBV19 and TRBJ1-5; D might be TRBD1 (5 bases). V was trimmed by 5 bases and J by 5 bases, leaving 16 bases between them. The CDR3 contains 15 residues. Germline assignment: CDR1 LNHDA and CDR2 SQIVND (reference sequence). CDR3 nucleotides: TGTGCCAGTAGTCGGGGGGGGTTATCCTATCAGCCCCAGCATTTT. This sequence encodes CASSRGGLSYQPQHF.

The rearrangement uses TRBV5-6 and TRBJ1-2, with TRBD1 matching 9 bases. The CDR3 covers 14 residues. V trimming: 3 bases; J trimming: 4 bases; junction bases outside the gene matches: 4. Germline lookup yields CDR1 SGHDT and CDR2 YYEEEE. CDR3 in amino acids: CASSYTGGAYGYTF. Written as DNA, the CDR3 is TGTGCCAGCAGCTATACAGGGGGCGCCTATGGCTACACCTTC.

The V gene is TRBV10-3, the J gene TRBJ1-3; D remains ambiguous. Germline V CDR1 and CDR2: ENHRY, SYGVKD. The V gene lost 3 bases and the J gene lost 0 bases, with 9 bases spanning the gap. The CDR3 consists of 15 residues. The CDR3 DNA sequence: TGTGCCATCAGTGAATCCGGGTACTCTGGAAACACCATATATTTT. This gives the protein CAISESGYSGNTIYF.

The rearrangement uses TRBV30 and TRBJ1-6; no clear D. V was shortened by 1 base and J by 5 bases, with 6 bases between the two germline ends. CDR1 is GTSNPN, CDR2 SVGIG, per germline (reference sequence). The CDR3 has 13 amino acids. The CDR3 DNA reads as TGTGCCTGGAGTGGGCAGGATAATTCACCCCTCCACTTT. Its translation: CAWSGQDNSPLHF. The whole variable domain, remainder taken from reference TRBV30 and TRBJ1-6, is SQTIHQWPATLVQPVGSPLSLECTVEGTSNPNLYWYRQAAGRGLQLLFYSVGIGQISSEVPQNLSASRPQDRQFILSSKKLLLSDSGFYLCAWSGQDNSPLHFGNGTRLTVT.

The CDR3 protein is CASSKGHYEQYF. The CDR3 region has the DNA TGTGCCAGCAGTAAAGGACACTACGAGCAGTACTTC. This chain links TRBV6-2 or TRBV6-3 with TRBJ2-7; possibly TRBD1 for D (5 bases). Trimming took off 5 bases at V and 3 bases at J, with 8 bases between the two ends. CDR1 is MNHEY and CDR2 is SVGEGT in the germline V gene. This CDR3 has 12 amino acids.

V and J are TRBV7-2 and TRBJ1-6, with D maybe TRBD1 (5 bases). CDR3 length: 15 residues. V lost 4 bases and J 7 bases, leaving 14 bases between the germline ends. Germline CDR1 and CDR2: SGHTA and FQGNSA. As DNA, the CDR3 is TGTGCCAGCAGCTCCCAGGGTGTAGAGAATTCACCCCTCCACTTT. This sequence encodes CASSSQGVENSPLHF.

The chain recombines TRBV6-6 with TRBJ2-1; 10 nucleotides line up with TRBD1. This CDR3 has 15 residues. Germline V lookup: CDR1 MNHNY, CDR2 SVGAGI (reference sequence). The V gene end was trimmed by 5 bases and the J gene end by 2 bases; junction bases not matched to a gene: 3. The CDR3 protein is CASSAGQGTYNEQFF. The CDR3 region has the DNA TGTGCCAGCAGTGCGGGACAGGGGACCTACAATGAGCAGTTCTTC.

This chain connects TRBV6-2 or TRBV6-3 to TRBJ1-5, with D hard to call. V was cut by 0 bases and J by 5 bases, with 5 bases left in between. The germline gives CDR1 MNHEY, CDR2 SVGEGT. This CDR3 comprises 13 residues. The CDR3 sequence is CASSYSEDQPQHF. DNA of the CDR3: TGTGCCAGCAGTTACTCGGAGGATCAGCCCCAGCATTTT.

J is TRBJ1-1 and V is TRBV24-1, with D possibly matching TRBD1 (5 bases). The V gene lost 12 bases and the J gene lost 0 bases, with 13 bases spanning the gap. This CDR3 has 13 amino acids. Germline CDR1 and CDR2: KGHDR and SFDVKD. Here the CDR3 DNA reads TGTGCCGCGGGAGACAGTATGAACACTGAAGCTTTCTTT. Amino acids: CAAGDSMNTEAFF.

The chain employs TRBV28 and TRBJ1-2; 7 bases are shared with TRBD1. Germline values: CDR1 MDHEN, CDR2 SYDVKM. The CDR3 has 14 residues. With 6 bases clipped from V and 4 bases from J, the junction kept 8 bases outside the gene matches. CDR3 in DNA: TGTGCCAGCAGCAGGATAGGACAGGCCTATGGCTACACCTTC. This gives the protein CASSRIGQAYGYTF.

The chain links TRBV27 to TRBJ1-5, with D possibly being TRBD1 (5 bases). In germline, CDR1 is MNHEY, CDR2 SMNVEV (reference sequence). The CDR3 covers 13 residues. Trimming stripped 2 bases from V and 7 bases from J, with 9 bases between. CDR3 residues: CASSLGRVQPQHF. The DNA of the CDR3 is TGTGCCAGCAGTTTAGGCAGGGTCCAGCCCCAGCATTTT.

This clone was recorded only once. The chain uses TRBV7-8 and TRBJ1-1; no definite D call. With 4 bases removed from V and 0 bases from J, the gap between germline ends came to 6 bases. The CDR3 loop spans 13 amino acids. The germline V gene has CDR1 SGHVS and CDR2 FQNEAQ. CDR3: CASSWRLNTEAFF. CDR3 coding DNA: TGTGCCAGCAGCTGGAGGTTGAACACTGAAGCTTTCTTT.

The chain is built from TRBV3-1 (or the pseudogene TRBV3-2) and TRBJ1-4; the D gene is possibly TRBD1 (5 bases). Looked up from germline, CDR1 is LGHDT and CDR2 is YNNKEL (reference sequence). V lost 7 bases to trimming and J lost 3 bases, with 18 bases between them. The CDR3 is made up of 16 amino acids. The CDR3 reads CASTPAPRGSNEKLFF. Written as DNA, the CDR3 is TGTGCCAGCACCCCCGCCCCAAGGGGCTCTAATGAAAAACTGTTTTTT.

The rearrangement links TRBV5-4 to TRBJ2-4, with 7 bases aligning to TRBD1. The CDR3 contains 14 residues. From germline, CDR1 is SGHNT and CDR2 YYREEE (reference sequence). V gave up 4 bases and J gave up 5 bases; unmatched junction bases: 6. The CDR3 nucleotides read TGTGCCAGCAGCCCGGGACAGCCGGAAAACATTCAGTACTTC. This codes for CASSPGQPENIQYF.

The rearrangement links TRBV12-5 to TRBJ1-1, with unresolved D. The CDR3 consists of 13 residues. V shed 7 bases and J shed 6 bases, with 15 bases lying between them. The germline V gene has CDR1 LGHNT and CDR2 FRNRAP. Here the CDR3 DNA reads TGTGCTAGTGCCCAAGAGGAGGGTTCTGAAGCTTTCTTT. This codes for CASAQEEGSEAFF.

V usage is TRBV11-1 and J usage is TRBJ2-7; tentative D call: TRBD2 (6 bases). CDR1 SGHAT and CDR2 FQDESV come from the germline V gene (reference sequence). V shed 2 bases and J shed 7 bases, with 18 bases lying between them. CDR3 size: 15 residues. This chain's CDR3 is CASSLNRSPAGEQYF. As DNA, the CDR3 is TGTGCCAGCAGCTTAAATAGGAGCCCAGCGGGTGAGCAGTACTTC.

This chain connects TRBV25-1 to TRBJ1-5; perhaps TRBD1 as D (5 bases). Germline CDR1 is MGHDK and CDR2 is SYGVNS. Trimming stripped 5 bases from V and 0 bases from J, with 14 bases between. The CDR3 covers 16 residues. CDR3 in DNA: TGTGCCAGCAGTCCCGGGGGGGTCTATAGCAATCAGCCCCAGCATTTT. Translating gives CASSPGGVYSNQPQHF.

The V gene is TRBV5-6, the J gene TRBJ2-2, with D unclear. The length of the CDR3 is 13 residues. Between the trimmed V and J ends, which lost 4 bases and 8 bases, there was a span of 12 bases. Germline CDR1 is SGHDT and CDR2 is YYEEEE. CDR3 loop: CASSMPFRGELFF. The DNA for the CDR3 is TGTGCCAGCAGCATGCCTTTCCGGGGGGAGCTGTTTTTT.

The chain employs TRBV5-4 and TRBJ2-1; possibly TRBD2 for D (7 bases). Between the trimmed V and J ends, which lost 0 bases and 8 bases, there was a span of 12 bases. Per the germline V gene, CDR1 is SGHNT and CDR2 is YYREEE (reference sequence). CDR3 length equals 14 residues. In DNA form, the CDR3 reads TGTGCCAGCAGCTTGGGAACAGGGAGGGATGAGCAGTTCTTC. Amino acid sequence: CASSLGTGRDEQFF.